What follows are 2 T cell receptor beta chains derived from one specimen sequenced in a study of T cell responses to AZD1222 COVID-19 vaccine. Measured with immunoSEQ multiplex PCR; TCRdb has only the in-frame clones, and not every one. The sample consists of just under 150,000 clones, approximately 89% of them appearing once. This specimen consisted of peripheral blood, obtained 28 days after the second AZD1222 dose. The receptor source for this set is an adult who received the AZD1222 COVID-19 vaccine.

The genes are TRBV7-9 and TRBJ2-4; 8 bases match TRBD2. This CDR3 is built from 16 residues. The germline V gene has CDR1 SEHNR and CDR2 FQNEAQ (reference sequence). J was trimmed by 4 bases and V by 1 base; bases with no gene match: 6. The CDR3 loop reads CASSLDWASGKNIQYF. The CDR3, as DNA: TGTGCCAGCAGCTTAGATTGGGCTAGCGGGAAAAACATTCAGTACTTC.

The chain recombines TRBV27 with TRBJ1-2, with a tentative D call TRBD1 (5 bases). CDR3 length: 15 amino acids. Germline CDR1 and CDR2: MNHEY and SMNVEV (reference sequence). Trimming cost V 7 bases and J 4 bases, with 19 bases left between them. The DNA of the CDR3 is TGTGCCAGCACCCACAGTGGGGGGAGCGGCTATGGCTACACCTTC. Amino acid sequence: CASTHSGGSGYGYTF.